Below, one T cell receptor beta chain is given with its context. Losses at the gene ends were 1 base for V and 4 bases for J; bases not matched to a gene: 5. This CDR3 has 16 amino acids. CDR1 and CDR2 (germline): SNHLY, FYNNEI. The data derive from a study of blood T cell repertoires in COVID-19. Study information: Acute and convalescent COVID-19 samples came from the United States, Italy and Spain. From T cells, B-cell-depleted T cells, or PBMCs came the material, which was cDNA or gDNA.

Source study methods: Counts of nucleated cells, estimated from reference gene primer amplification, were obtained. Sequencing used immunoSEQ multiplex PCR; TCRdb keeps in-frame clones, though not all of them. That table supplies the V and J calls and clone size; D and trimming were determined from the DNA. The data contain roughly 100,000 clones, more than 80% of them seen just once; the ten biggest clones take up roughly a quarter. The origin of this receptor is a man between 60 and 75 years old with acute or convalescent COVID-19. Input material: peripheral blood. The gene calls are TRBV2 and TRBJ2-1; 9 bases are shared with TRBD2. The CDR3 sequence is CASSEGGGRAYNEQFF. CDR3 DNA: TGTGCCAGCAGTGAAGGAGGCGGGAGGGCGTACAATGAGCAGTTCTTC.